This is a list of T cell receptor beta chains from one sample in a study of tumour-infiltrating T cells in Burkitt lymphoma. The method was immunoSEQ multiplex PCR; TCRdb's version includes in-frame clones alone and lacks a portion of them. The table includes 13,000 to 15,000 clones, 85% detected once. Input material: tumor tissue. The source is a human donor with diffuse large B-cell lymphoma. Each CDR3 is given with its conserved first and last residue. Fields, in order: J gene, V gene, clone size, D gene, CDR3 protein, CDR3 DNA. The D gene is left open where the match is weak. A row's size may be missing; if present it is once, few, many or a size class.

TRBJ2-2 | TRBV11-2 | NA | TRBD1 | CASSLPDTGGHTGELFF | TGTGCCAGCAGCTTGCCCGACACAGGGGGCCACACCGGGGAGCTGTTTTTT
TRBJ2-3 | TRBV6-4 | NA | NA | CASSDGGAADTQYF | TGTGCCAGCAGTGACGGAGGGGCCGCAGATACGCAGTATTTT
TRBJ1-6 | TRBV7-9 | NA | NA | CASSSNIPPLHF | TGTGCCAGCAGCTCCAACATTCCACCCCTCCACTTT
TRBJ2-7 | TRBV4-3 | NA | NA | CASSQDVGNYEQYF | TGCGCCAGCAGCCAAGATGTGGGGAACTACGAGCAGTACTTC
TRBJ2-2 | TRBV19 | NA | NA | CASSIHDNTGELFF | TGTGCCAGTAGTATTCACGACAATACCGGGGAGCTGTTTTTT
TRBJ2-1 | TRBV6-1 | NA | NA | CASSDNPGDEQFF | TGTGCCAGCAGTGATAATCCCGGGGATGAGCAGTTCTTC
TRBJ2-1 | TRBV5-4 | NA | TRBD2 | CASSAASGGNNEQFF | TGTGCCAGCAGCGCCGCTAGCGGGGGAAACAATGAGCAGTTCTTC
TRBJ2-7 | TRBV5-5 | NA | TRBD2 | CASSLGLAVYEQYF | TGTGCCAGCAGCTTGGGACTAGCGGTCTACGAGCAGTACTTC
TRBJ2-2 | TRBV13 | NA | NA | CASSRTDPTELFF | TGTGCCAGCAGCAGGACGGATCCTACGGAGCTGTTTTTT
TRBJ2-2 | TRBV19 | NA | NA | CASIPFGTLGHTGELFF | TGTGCCAGTATTCCCTTTGGGACCCTCGGGCACACCGGGGAGCTGTTTTTT
TRBJ2-4 | TRBV5-1 | NA | TRBD1 | CASSSQGQGGNIQYF | TGCGCCAGCAGCTCCCAGGGACAGGGCGGAAACATTCAGTACTTC
TRBJ2-1 | TRBV7-2 | NA | TRBD2 | CASSSLAGGPSYNEQFF | TGTGCCAGCAGCTCTCTAGCGGGAGGTCCTTCCTACAATGAGCAGTTCTTC
TRBJ2-5 | TRBV5-1 | NA | NA | CASSYGVETQYF | TGCGCCAGCAGCTATGGAGTGGAGACCCAGTACTTC
TRBJ2-1 | TRBV19 | NA | TRBD1 | CASSIGAQGDNEQFF | TGTGCCAGTAGTATCGGGGCCCAGGGGGACAATGAGCAGTTCTTC
TRBJ2-3 | TRBV2 | NA | NA | CASSEFGGRTQYF | TGTGCCAGCAGTGAATTTGGAGGGAGGACGCAGTATTTT
TRBJ2-7 | TRBV6-1 | NA | NA | CASSAYEQYF | TGTGCCAGCAGTGCGTACGAGCAGTACTTC
TRBJ1-1 | TRBV13 | NA | NA | CASSLGGGTEAFF | TGTGCCAGCAGCTTAGGAGGAGGGACTGAAGCTTTCTTT
TRBJ1-1 | TRBV5-5 | NA | NA | CASSPRGTEAFF | TGTGCCAGCAGCCCCAGGGGCACTGAAGCTTTCTTT
TRBJ2-7 | TRBV18 | NA | NA | CASSPQAAPTRQYF | TGTGCCAGCTCACCACAGGCAGCGCCGACACGGCAGTACTTC
TRBJ1-4 | TRBV10-3 | few | NA | CAISEGGTNEKLFF | TGTGCCATCAGTGAGGGGGGAACTAATGAAAAACTGTTTTTT
TRBJ1-1 | TRBV20-1 | few | NA | CSAAYSEAFF | TGCAGTGCAGCCTATTCTGAAGCTTTCTTT
TRBJ1-1 | TRBV9 | NA | TRBD1 | CASSVAGGGTEAFF | TGTGCCAGCAGCGTAGCAGGGGGGGGTACTGAAGCTTTCTTT
TRBJ2-7 | TRBV19 | NA | NA | CASSDSYEQYF | TGTGCCAGTAGTGACTCCTACGAGCAGTACTTC
TRBJ1-4 | TRBV9 | NA | TRBD1 | CASSVGQVLNEKLFF | TGTGCCAGCAGCGTTGGACAGGTCCTCAATGAAAAACTGTTTTTT
TRBJ1-4 | TRBV2 | once | NA | CASMANEKLFF | TGTGCCAGCATGGCTAATGAAAAACTGTTTTTT
TRBJ1-1 | TRBV19 | NA | NA | CASSPKGYGTETFF | TGTGCCAGTAGTCCAAAGGGGTATGGGACTGAAACTTTCTTT